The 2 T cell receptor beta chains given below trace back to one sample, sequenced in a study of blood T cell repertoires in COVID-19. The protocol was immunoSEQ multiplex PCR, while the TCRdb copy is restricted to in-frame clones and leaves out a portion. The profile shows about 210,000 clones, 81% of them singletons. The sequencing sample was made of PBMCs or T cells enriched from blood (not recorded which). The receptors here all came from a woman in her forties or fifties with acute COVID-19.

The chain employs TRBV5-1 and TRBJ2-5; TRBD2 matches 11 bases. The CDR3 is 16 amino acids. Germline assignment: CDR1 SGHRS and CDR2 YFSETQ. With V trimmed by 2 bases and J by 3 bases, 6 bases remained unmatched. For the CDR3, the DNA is TGCGCCAGCAGCTTTATTAGCGGGGGGGAAAAAGAGACCCAGTACTTC. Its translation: CASSFISGGEKETQYF.

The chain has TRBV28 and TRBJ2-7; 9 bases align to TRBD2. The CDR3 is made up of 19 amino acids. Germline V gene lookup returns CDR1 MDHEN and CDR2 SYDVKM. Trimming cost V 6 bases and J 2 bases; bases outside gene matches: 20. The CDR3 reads CASREVGGFGGRAPYEQYF. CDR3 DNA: TGTGCCAGCAGGGAGGTAGGGGGGTTCGGCGGGAGGGCCCCCTACGAGCAGTACTTC. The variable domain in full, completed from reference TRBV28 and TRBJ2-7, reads DVKVTQSSRYLVKRTGEKVFLECVQDMDHENMFWYRQDPGLGLRLIYFSYDVKMKEKGDIPEGYSVSREKKERFSLILESASTNQTSMYLCASREVGGFGGRAPYEQYFGPGTRLTVT.